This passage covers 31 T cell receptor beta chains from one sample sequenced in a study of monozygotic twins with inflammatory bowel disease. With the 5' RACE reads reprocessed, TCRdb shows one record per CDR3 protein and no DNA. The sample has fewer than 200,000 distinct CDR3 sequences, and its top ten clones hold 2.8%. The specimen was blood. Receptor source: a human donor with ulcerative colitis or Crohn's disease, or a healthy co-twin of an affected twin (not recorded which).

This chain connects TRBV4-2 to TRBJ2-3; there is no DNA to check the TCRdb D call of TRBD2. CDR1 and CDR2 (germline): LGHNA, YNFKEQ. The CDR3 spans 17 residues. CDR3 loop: CASSQLLAGGSTDTQYF.

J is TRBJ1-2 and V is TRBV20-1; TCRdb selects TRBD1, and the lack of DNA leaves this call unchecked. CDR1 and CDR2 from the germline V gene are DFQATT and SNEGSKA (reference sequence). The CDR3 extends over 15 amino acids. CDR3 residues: CSASGLDRGNYGYTF.

CDR3 sequence: CAISEARDGQNQPQHF. This chain uses TRBV10-3 with TRBJ1-5; the D call of TRBD1 rests on TCRdb alone, since no DNA is present to check it. Germline CDR1 is ENHRY and CDR2 is SYGVKD. The CDR3 has 16 residues.

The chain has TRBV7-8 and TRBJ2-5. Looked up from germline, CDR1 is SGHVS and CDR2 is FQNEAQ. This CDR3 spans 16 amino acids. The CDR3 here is CASSLVGIRTQETQYF.

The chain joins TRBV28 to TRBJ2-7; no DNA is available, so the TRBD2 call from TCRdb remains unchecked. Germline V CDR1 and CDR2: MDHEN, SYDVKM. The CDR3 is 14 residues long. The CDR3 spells CASSFEPGLGGQYF.

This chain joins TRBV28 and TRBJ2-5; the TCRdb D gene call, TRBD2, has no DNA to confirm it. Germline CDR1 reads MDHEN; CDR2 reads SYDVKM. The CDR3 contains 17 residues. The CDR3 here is CASTYAMGLAGVETQYF.

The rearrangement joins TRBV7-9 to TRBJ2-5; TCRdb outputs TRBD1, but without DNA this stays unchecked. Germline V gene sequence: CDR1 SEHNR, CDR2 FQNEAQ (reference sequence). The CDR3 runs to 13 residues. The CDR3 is CASSYGAYETQYF.

CDR3 region: CASSHLAGLTDTQYF. The rearrangement uses TRBV7-2 and TRBJ2-3; TCRdb's D call, TRBD2, is unchecked because there is no DNA. Germline V gene data show CDR1 as SGHTA and CDR2 as FQGNSA. This CDR3 is built from 15 residues. The whole variable domain, remainder taken from reference TRBV7-2 and TRBJ2-3, is GAGVSQSPSNKVTEKGKDVELRCDPISGHTALYWYRQSLGQGLEFLIYFQGNSAPDKSGLPSDRFSAERTGGSVSTLTIQRTQQEDSAVYLCASSHLAGLTDTQYFGPGTRLTVL.

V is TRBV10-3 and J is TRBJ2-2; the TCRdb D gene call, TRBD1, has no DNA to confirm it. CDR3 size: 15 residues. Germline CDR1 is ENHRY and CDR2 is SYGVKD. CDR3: CAIPTGLPNTGELFF.

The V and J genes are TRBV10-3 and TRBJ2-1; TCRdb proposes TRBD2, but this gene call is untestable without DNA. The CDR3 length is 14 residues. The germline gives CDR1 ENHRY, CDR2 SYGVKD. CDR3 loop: CAISPTSGINEQFF.

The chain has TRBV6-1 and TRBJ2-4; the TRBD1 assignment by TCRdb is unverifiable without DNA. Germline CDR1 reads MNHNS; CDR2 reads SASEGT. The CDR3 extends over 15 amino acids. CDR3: CASTRTGTEGNIQYF.

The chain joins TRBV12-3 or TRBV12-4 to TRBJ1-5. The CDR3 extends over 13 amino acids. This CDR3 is CASTEQRNQPQHF.

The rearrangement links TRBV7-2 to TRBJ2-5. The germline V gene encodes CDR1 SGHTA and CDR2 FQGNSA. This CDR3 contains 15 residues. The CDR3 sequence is CASSAHGSEQETQYF.

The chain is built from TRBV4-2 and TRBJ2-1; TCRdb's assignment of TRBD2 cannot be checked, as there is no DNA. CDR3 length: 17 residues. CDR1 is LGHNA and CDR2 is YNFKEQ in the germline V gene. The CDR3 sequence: CASSQGGAGGFYNEQFF.

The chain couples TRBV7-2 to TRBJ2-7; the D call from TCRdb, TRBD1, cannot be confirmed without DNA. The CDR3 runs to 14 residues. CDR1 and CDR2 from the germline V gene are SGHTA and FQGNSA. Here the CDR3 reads CASSARQGRYEQYF.

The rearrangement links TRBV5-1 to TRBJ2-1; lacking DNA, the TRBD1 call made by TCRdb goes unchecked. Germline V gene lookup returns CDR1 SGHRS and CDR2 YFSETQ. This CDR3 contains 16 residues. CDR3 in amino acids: CASSFTGMSSYNEQFF.

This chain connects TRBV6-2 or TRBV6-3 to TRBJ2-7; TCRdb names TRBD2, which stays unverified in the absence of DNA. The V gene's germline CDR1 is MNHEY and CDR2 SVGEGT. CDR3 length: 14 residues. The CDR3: CASSVRTLKSEQYF.

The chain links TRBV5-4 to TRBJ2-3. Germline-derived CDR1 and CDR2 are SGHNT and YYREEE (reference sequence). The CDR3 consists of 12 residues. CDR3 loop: CASSGAADTQYF. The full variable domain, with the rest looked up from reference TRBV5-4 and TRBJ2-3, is ETGVTQSPTHLIKTRGQQVTLRCSSQSGHNTVSWYQQALGQGPQFIFQYYREEENGRGNFPPRFSGLQFPNYSSELNVNALELDDSALYLCASSGAADTQYFGPGTRLTVL.

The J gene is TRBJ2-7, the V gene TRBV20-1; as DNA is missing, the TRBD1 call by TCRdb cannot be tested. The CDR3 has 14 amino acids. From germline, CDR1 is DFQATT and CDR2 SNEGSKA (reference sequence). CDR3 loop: CSARDHGDMSEQYF.

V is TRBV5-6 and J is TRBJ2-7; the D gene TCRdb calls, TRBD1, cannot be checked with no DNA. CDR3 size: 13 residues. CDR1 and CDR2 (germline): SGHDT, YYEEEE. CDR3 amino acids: CASSEDRSPEQYF.

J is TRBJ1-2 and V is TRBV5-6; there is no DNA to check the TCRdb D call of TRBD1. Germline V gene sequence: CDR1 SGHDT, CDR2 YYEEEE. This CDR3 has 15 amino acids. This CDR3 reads CASSDGTGGVYGYTF.

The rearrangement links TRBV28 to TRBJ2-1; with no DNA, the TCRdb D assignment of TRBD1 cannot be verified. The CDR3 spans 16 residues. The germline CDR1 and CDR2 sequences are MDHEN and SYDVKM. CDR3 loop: CASSPRSPFSLNEQFF.

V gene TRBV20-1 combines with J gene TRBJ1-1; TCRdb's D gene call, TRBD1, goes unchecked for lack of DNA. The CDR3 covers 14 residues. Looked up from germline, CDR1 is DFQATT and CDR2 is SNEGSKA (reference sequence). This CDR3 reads CRTFRDAGDTEAFF.

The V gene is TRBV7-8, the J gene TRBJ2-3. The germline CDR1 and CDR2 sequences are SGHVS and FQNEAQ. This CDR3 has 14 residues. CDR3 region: CASSLVGSTDTQYF.

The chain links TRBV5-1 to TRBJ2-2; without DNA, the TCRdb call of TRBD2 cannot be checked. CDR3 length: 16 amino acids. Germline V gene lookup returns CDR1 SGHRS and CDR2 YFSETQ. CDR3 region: CASSPLASGNTGELFF.

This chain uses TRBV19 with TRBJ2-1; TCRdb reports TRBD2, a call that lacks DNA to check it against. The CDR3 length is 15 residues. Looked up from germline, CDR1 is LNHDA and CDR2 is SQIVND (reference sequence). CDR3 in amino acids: CASGVTGGTYNEQFF.

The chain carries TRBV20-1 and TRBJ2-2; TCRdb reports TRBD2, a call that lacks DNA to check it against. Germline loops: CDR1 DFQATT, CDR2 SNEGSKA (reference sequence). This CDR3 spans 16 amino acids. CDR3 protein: CSARDLGSGIAGELFF.

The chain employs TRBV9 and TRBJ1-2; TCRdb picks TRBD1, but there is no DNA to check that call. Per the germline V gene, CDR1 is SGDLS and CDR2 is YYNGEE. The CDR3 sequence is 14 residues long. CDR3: CASKGGREDYGYTF.

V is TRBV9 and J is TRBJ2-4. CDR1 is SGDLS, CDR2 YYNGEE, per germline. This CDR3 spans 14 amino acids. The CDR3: CASSAKADRDIQYF.

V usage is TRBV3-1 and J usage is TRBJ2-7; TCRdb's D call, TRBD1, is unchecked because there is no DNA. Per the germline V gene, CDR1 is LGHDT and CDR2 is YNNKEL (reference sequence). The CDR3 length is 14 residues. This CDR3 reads CASSHPWGTYEQYF.

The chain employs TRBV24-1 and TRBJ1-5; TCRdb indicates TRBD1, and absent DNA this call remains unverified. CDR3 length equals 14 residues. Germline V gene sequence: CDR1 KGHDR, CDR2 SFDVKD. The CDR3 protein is CATSDPGRNQPQHF.